Reported below is one TCR beta chain. Antigen specificity is unknown. The CDR3 regions of TCR beta were amplified from RNA transcripts. First-round RT-PCR of the TCR CDR3 relied on the HTBI primer set. TCRdb processed the multiplex PCR reads anew with MiXCR; each CDR3 protein has one entry. The sample holds a few hundred thousand distinct CDR3 sequences, more than 15% seen once. This specimen comes from a study of T cells in Graves' hyperthyroidism and ophthalmopathy. Study-wide results and caveats: Appearing also in blood were most of the thyroid clonotypes expanded above 0.001.

Trimming removed 3 bases at V and 4 bases at J, with 22 bases between. This CDR3 is 16 amino acids long. Germline loops: CDR1 DFQATT, CDR2 SNEGSKA (reference sequence). The V call is TRBV20-1, the J call TRBJ2-7; no firm D call. The source material was blood. The receptor comes from a woman between 18 and 29 years old with Graves' hyperthyroidism. CDR3 loop: CSASRAVPTAVYEQYF. DNA for the CDR3: TGCAGTGCTAGTAGGGCGGTTCCCACGGCTGTGTACGAGCAGTACTTC.